This TCR beta chain was documented in a study of T cell responses to AZD1222 COVID-19 vaccine. Overall study results and limits: Reports say nearly half of spike-specific TCRs go after unmutated variant regions. Distributed over spike, vaccine-associated CD4 TCRs predominated at 160-218 and 743-854. White British donors predominated, females outnumbered males, and clonal diversity was possibly underestimated. Spike-specific TCR repertoires showed rising breadth and depth after two AZD1222 doses.

In regard to this clone: Its antigen is undetermined.

The method was immunoSEQ multiplex PCR; TCRdb's version includes in-frame clones alone and lacks a portion of them. The data hold around 210,000 clones, with about 94% observed a single time. The CDR3 has 14 residues. Trimming took 4 bases from V and 4 from J, leaving 13 bases between them. Germline V lookup: CDR1 MNHEY, CDR2 SMNVEV (reference sequence). Sequencing used peripheral blood, obtained 28 days after the second dose of the MenACWY control vaccine. The TCR sequence derives from an adult who received the MenACWY meningococcal vaccine as a control. The rearrangement links TRBV27 to TRBJ2-5; possibly TRBD1 for D (6 bases). The DNA of the CDR3 is TGTGCCAGCAGTTCCTACAGGGCCGCAGAGACCCAGTACTTC. Protein sequence: CASSSYRAAETQYF.